These T cell receptor beta chains were read from a single sample in a study of memory B cells and T cells in multiple sclerosis. The table came from immunoSEQ multiplex PCR; TCRdb's copy has only in-frame clones and leaves some out. The sample holds 46,000 or so clones, approximately 80% seen once. The antigens of these receptors remain unknown. Specimen: PBMCs from blood kept in culture. The receptors were gathered from a human donor with multiple sclerosis. CDR3s include the opening cysteine and the closing phenylalanine or tryptophan. A D gene is named only where the DNA matches it firmly. Clone sizes are given selectively: once, few, many, or a class where the clone is expanded.

j_call clone_size v_call d_call cdr3_length cdr3_nt cdr3_aa
TRBJ1-6 NA TRBV4-2 NA 16 TGTGCCAGCAGCCACCCTGACGGGGGTCCTGGGTCACCCCTCCACTTT CASSHPDGGPGSPLHF
TRBJ1-3 once TRBV5-1 NA 15 TGCGCCAGCAGCTTGGATGGCAGCTCTGGAAACACCATATATTTT CASSLDGSSGNTIYF
TRBJ1-2 NA TRBV6-5 NA 13 TGTGCCAGCACCGAAAGTCGGGGGAATGGCTACACCTTC CASTESRGNGYTF
TRBJ1-2 once TRBV5-6 NA 14 TGTGCCAGCAGCTTGCTAGGTCCTAACTATGGCTACACCTTC CASSLLGPNYGYTF
TRBJ2-3 NA TRBV29-1 NA 15 TGCAGCGTCCTTGGGGCACTACACGGCACAGATACGCAGTATTTT CSVLGALHGTDTQYF
TRBJ1-1 NA TRBV19 NA 14 TGTGCCAGTAGTATTGCAACCCTGAACACTGAAGCTTTCTTT CASSIATLNTEAFF
TRBJ2-4 NA TRBV5-6 NA 17 TGTGCCAGCAGCTTTCATCAGGGATTGCTAGCCAAAAACATTCAGTACTTC CASSFHQGLLAKNIQYF
TRBJ1-3 NA TRBV18 NA 18 TGTGCCAGCTCACCACCATCAAGCGTTTCCCTAGTTGGAAACACCATATATTTT CASSPPSSVSLVGNTIYF
TRBJ2-6 NA TRBV27 NA 18 TGTGCCAGCAGATGGTCGCAGGGGATGGCACCCGGGGCCAACGTCCTGACTTTC CASRWSQGMAPGANVLTF
TRBJ2-7 once TRBV6-5 TRBD1 14 TGTGCCAGCAGTTACGCGCAGGGGGCCCACGAGCAGTACTTC CASSYAQGAHEQYF
TRBJ2-6 NA TRBV19 TRBD1 13 TGTGCCACAGGGGGCTATGGGGCCAACGTCCTGACTTTC CATGGYGANVLTF
TRBJ1-1 NA TRBV7-6 NA 19 TGTGCCAGCAGCCAATTACCCCCGGGATCTGTGCGGGGCCAGGTTGAAGCTTTCTTT CASSQLPPGSVRGQVEAFF
TRBJ1-4 once TRBV5-1 NA 15 TGCGCCAGCAGCTTATACGGGACCTCGGATGAAAAACTGTTTTTT CASSLYGTSDEKLFF
TRBJ2-6 NA TRBV30 NA 13 TGTGCCTGGCGGACTGCTGGGGCCAACGTCCTGACTTTC CAWRTAGANVLTF
TRBJ2-4 NA TRBV19 NA 14 TGTGCCAGTAGTATTAACGGGGAGTTAAACATTCAGTACTTC CASSINGELNIQYF
TRBJ2-5 NA TRBV7-2 TRBD2 16 TGTGCCAGCAGCTCACCGGGACTAGCAGGTTACGAGACCCAGTACTTC CASSSPGLAGYETQYF
TRBJ1-5 NA TRBV10-3 NA 15 TGTGCCATCTCCCGAGAGTTGGCAGCGAATCAGCCCCAGCATTTT CAISRELAANQPQHF
TRBJ1-2 few TRBV27 NA 13 TGTGCCAGCAGTCCCGGGCAGGGAGTGGGCTACACCTTC CASSPGQGVGYTF